The clone carrying this TCR beta chain was observed a single time. The antigen is undetermined. Clones were read by immunoSEQ multiplex PCR, and TCRdb kept only the in-frame ones, dropping some. The sample has some 44,000 clones; less than 85% are singletons. The sample is drawn from a study of memory CD4+ T cells and cytomegalovirus serostatus. Single viable CD3+CD4+CD8-CD45RO+ cells were sorted as the memory CD4+ T cells. General study results and limits: The CMV-associated TCR signature appears largely within the CD4+ memory repertoire.

This sequence was found in an adult in good health and CMV-seronegative. Sequencing input: memory CD4+ T cells from blood.

This CDR3 is CASSFEQETQYF. CDR3 bases: TGCGCCAGCAGCTTTGAACAAGAGACCCAGTACTTC. The chain uses TRBV5-1 and TRBJ2-5, with no clear D. V gave up 2 bases and J gave up 2 bases, with 4 bases separating them. The germline V gene encodes CDR1 SGHRS and CDR2 YFSETQ. The CDR3 sequence is 12 residues long. Filled out from reference TRBV5-1 and TRBJ2-5, the complete variable domain reads KAGVTQTPRYLIKTRGQQVTLSCSPISGHRSVSWYQQTPGQGLQFLFEYFSETQRNKGNFPGRFSGRQFSNSRSEMNVSTLELGDSALYLCASSFEQETQYFGPGTRLLVL.